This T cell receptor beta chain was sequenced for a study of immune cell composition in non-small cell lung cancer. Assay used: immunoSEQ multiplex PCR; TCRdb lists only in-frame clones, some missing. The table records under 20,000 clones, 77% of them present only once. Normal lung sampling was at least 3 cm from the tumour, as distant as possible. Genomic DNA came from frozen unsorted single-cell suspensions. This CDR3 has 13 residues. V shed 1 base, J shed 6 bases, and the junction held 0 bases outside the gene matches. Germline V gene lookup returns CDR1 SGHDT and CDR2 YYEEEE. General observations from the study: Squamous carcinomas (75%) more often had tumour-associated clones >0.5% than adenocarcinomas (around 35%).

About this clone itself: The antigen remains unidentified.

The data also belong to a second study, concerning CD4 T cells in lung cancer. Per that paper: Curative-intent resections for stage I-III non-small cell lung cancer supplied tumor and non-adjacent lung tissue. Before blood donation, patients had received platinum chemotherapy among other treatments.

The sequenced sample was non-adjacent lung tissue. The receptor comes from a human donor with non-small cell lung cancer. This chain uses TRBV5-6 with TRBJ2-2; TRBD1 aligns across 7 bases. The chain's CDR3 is CASSLTGAGELFF. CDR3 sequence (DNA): TGTGCCAGCAGCTTGACAGGGGCCGGGGAGCTGTTTTTT.